The 24 T cell receptor beta chains presented below share a single source sample, sequenced in a study of cytomegalovirus exposure and HLA in healthy donors (dated by TCRdb to between 2016 and 2019). The library was generated by the immunoSEQ multiplex PCR assay. For the multiplex PCR, a mixture combining 60 forward primers for TCR Vbeta segments and 13 reverse primers for TCR Jbeta segments was used. TCRdb retrieved this table from immuneACCESS and kept in-frame rearrangements only. Not all clones are present; in checked studies, unresolved V genes account for under half, and no reason is known for the remainder. This sample has approximately 92,000 clones in its table, and roughly 80% of those were observed once. 0.95% to 1.5% of the sample is held by the ten biggest clonotypes. What was sequenced was PBMCs. The receptors here all came from a girl aged 2-10 years in good health and CMV-seropositive.

The genes are TRBV4-2 and TRBJ2-7, with D perhaps TRBD2 (6 bases). V dropped 2 bases and J dropped 5 bases, with 16 bases sitting between them. This CDR3 is built from 15 residues. The germline gives CDR1 LGHNA, CDR2 YNFKEQ. CDR3 coding DNA: TGTGCCAGCAGCCAACCCTCGGGGGAGGTGGACGAGCAGTACTTC. Translation gives CASSQPSGEVDEQYF.

This clone has a handful of counts. V usage is TRBV30 and J usage is TRBJ1-5; D uncertain. V was shortened by 3 bases and J by 5 bases, with 17 bases between the two germline ends. Germline V gene sequence: CDR1 GTSNPN, CDR2 SVGIG (reference sequence). This CDR3 spans 15 amino acids. This CDR3 reads CAWRDVWAVDQPQHF. CDR3 DNA: TGTGCCTGGAGAGACGTATGGGCAGTCGATCAGCCCCAGCATTTT.

About this clone itself: A read error may produce the germline difference seen at one junction end. The chain carries TRBV4-1 and TRBJ1-1; D is perhaps TRBD1 (6 bases). Germline CDR1 reads MGHRA; CDR2 reads YSYEKL. CDR3 size: 17 residues. DNA for the CDR3: TGCGCCAGCAGCCAACGGCAGACAGGTTTGGGGAACGCTGAAGCTTTCTTT. Translation: CASSQRQTGLGNAEAFF.

This chain links TRBV6-6 with TRBJ1-1; D uncertain. Germline V gives CDR1 MNHNY, CDR2 SVGAGI (reference sequence). Between the trimmed V and J ends, which lost 4 bases and 1 base, there was a span of 10 bases. This CDR3 region has 14 residues. This CDR3 reads CASSFLEENTEAFF. CDR3 sequence (DNA): TGTGCCAGCAGTTTCCTAGAGGAGAACACTGAAGCTTTCTTT.

The chain couples TRBV28 to TRBJ1-5; D is possibly TRBD1 (6 bases). The V gene lost 5 bases and the J gene lost 5 bases, with 13 bases spanning the gap. The CDR3 covers 14 residues. Germline-derived CDR1 and CDR2 are MDHEN and SYDVKM. The DNA of the CDR3 is TGTGCCAGCAGTCCTACTCAGGGGCATCAGCCCCAGCATTTT. As protein: CASSPTQGHQPQHF.

V and J are TRBV6-6 and TRBJ2-5; TRBD1 might be the D (6 bases). The CDR3 extends over 16 amino acids. The germline CDR1 and CDR2 sequences are MNHNY and SVGAGI (reference sequence). The V and J ends lost 0 bases and 4 bases respectively, with 15 bases between them. CDR3 region: CASSYSPRGYRETQYF. The CDR3 region has the DNA TGTGCCAGCAGTTACTCCCCCAGGGGATATCGAGAGACCCAGTACTTC.

The rearrangement links TRBV7-8 to TRBJ2-7; 7 bases map to TRBD2. The CDR3 totals 16 residues. The germline V gene has CDR1 SGHVS and CDR2 FQNEAQ. The V gene end was trimmed by 0 bases and the J gene end by 2 bases; junction bases not matched to a gene: 7. CDR3 DNA sequence: TGTGCCAGCAGCTTAGCGGGGCTAGCGGCTACCTACGAGCAGTACTTC. It encodes CASSLAGLAATYEQYF.

V is TRBV28 and J is TRBJ1-4, with D unclear. Trimming left V 4 bases short and J 12 bases short, with 6 bases between. Germline-derived CDR1 and CDR2 are MDHEN and SYDVKM. CDR3 length: 10 amino acids. The CDR3 DNA sequence: TGTGCCAGCAGTTCCGCAGAACTGTTTTTT. It encodes CASSSAELFF.

The chain is built from TRBV1 and TRBJ2-1; the table gives TRBD2 as D, unverified against the DNA. TRBV1 is noted as a pseudogene. This CDR3 region has 17 residues. CDR3 region: CTSSRRLAGRMGNEQFF. CDR3 coding DNA: TGCACCAGCAGCCGACGACTAGCGGGAAGGATGGGCAATGAGCAGTTCTTC.

The chain carries TRBV30 and TRBJ2-1, with 7 positions matching TRBD1. Germline loops: CDR1 GTSNPN, CDR2 SVGIG (reference sequence). The J segment lost 2 bases and the V segment lost 3 bases, leaving 13 bases of the junction unmatched. The CDR3 is 17 residues long. The CDR3 DNA follows: TGTGCCTGGAGCGACTATTGGGACAGCCCTACCTACAATGAGCAGTTCTTC. Amino acid sequence: CAWSDYWDSPTYNEQFF.

The CDR3 nucleotides read TGTGCCAGCAGCAAACAGGGGAACCAGCCCCAGCATTTT. Translating gives CASSKQGNQPQHF. The rearrangement joins TRBV28 to TRBJ1-5; 7 nucleotides align to TRBD1. CDR1 is MDHEN and CDR2 is SYDVKM in the germline V gene. The V gene end was trimmed by 6 bases and the J gene end by 7 bases; junction bases not matched to a gene: 6. The CDR3 sequence is 13 residues long.

The V and J genes are TRBV6-5 and TRBJ1-2; no definite D call. CDR1 MNHEY and CDR2 SVGAGI come from the germline V gene. V lost 0 bases to trimming and J lost 2 bases, with 10 bases between them. The CDR3 sequence is 15 residues long. DNA for the CDR3: TGTGCCAGCAGTTACTCCCTTTCCCCCAACTATGGCTACACCTTC. It specifies CASSYSLSPNYGYTF.

This chain uses TRBV10-3 with TRBJ2-1, with a possible D match to TRBD1 (6 bases). Trimming took off 10 bases at V and 5 bases at J, with 18 bases between the two ends. This CDR3 contains 14 residues. Germline CDR1 and CDR2: ENHRY and SYGVKD. As DNA, the CDR3 is TGTGCCACCGAAGGGGGAACTGGACACAATGAGCAGTTCTTC. Translation: CATEGGTGHNEQFF.

The chain combines TRBV19 with TRBJ2-5, with 7 bases lining up with TRBD1. CDR3 size: 14 residues. V was pared by 3 bases and J by 4 bases, with 5 bases of the junction left unmatched. CDR1 and CDR2 from the germline V gene are LNHDA and SQIVND (reference sequence). CDR3 bases: TGTGCCAGTAGTATGGCAAACAGGGGAGAGACCCAGTACTTC. This encodes CASSMANRGETQYF.

The V call is TRBV6-1, the J call TRBJ2-1; 11 nucleotides agree with TRBD2. CDR3 size: 14 residues. CDR1 and CDR2 (germline): MNHNS, SASEGT. The V gene end was trimmed by 9 bases and the J gene end by 4 bases; junction bases not matched to a gene: 5. CDR3 amino acids: CASKGLAGYNEQFF. The CDR3 nucleotides are TGTGCCAGTAAAGGACTAGCGGGTTACAATGAGCAGTTCTTC.

The genes are TRBV6-1 and TRBJ1-2; TRBD1 matches at 8 bases. V lost 8 bases to trimming and J lost 2 bases; unmatched junction nucleotides: 7. The CDR3 sequence is 14 residues long. CDR1 and CDR2 from the germline V gene are MNHNS and SASEGT. The CDR3 coding sequence is TGTGCCAGCGATACCGGGACAGGCAACTATGGCTACACCTTC. Protein product: CASDTGTGNYGYTF.

There are a few counts of this clone. This chain uses TRBV7-9 with TRBJ1-2, with D possibly matching TRBD1 (6 bases). The CDR3 totals 14 residues. Germline V CDR1 and CDR2: SEHNR, FQNEAQ (reference sequence). With 4 bases removed from V and 8 bases from J, the gap between germline ends came to 17 bases. CDR3 in DNA: TGTGCCAGCAGCTCGTGGTGGCAGGGGTGGGGCTACACCTTC. Its protein product is CASSSWWQGWGYTF.

This clone was seen a handful of times. The CDR3 DNA follows: TGTGCCAGCAGTTTAACAGGGGGCGAGGTGGACACCATATATTTT. Translated, it gives CASSLTGGEVDTIYF. This rearrangement joins TRBV28 to TRBJ1-3; 9 nucleotides line up with TRBD1. CDR1 is MDHEN and CDR2 is SYDVKM in the germline V gene. This CDR3 region has 15 residues. Unmatched junction bases numbered 7, after V lost 2 bases and J lost 8 bases.

This clone was detected only once. As DNA, the CDR3 is TGTGCCAGCAGTCCAAGGACTAGCGGGGACAATGAGCAGTTCTTC. Its protein is CASSPRTSGDNEQFF. V and J are TRBV6-6 and TRBJ2-1; 12 nucleotides align to TRBD2. CDR1 is MNHNY and CDR2 is SVGAGI in the germline V gene (reference sequence). The CDR3 totals 15 residues. With 5 bases clipped from V and 5 bases from J, the junction kept 4 bases outside the gene matches.

The gene calls are TRBV9 and TRBJ1-1; TRBD1 might be the D (5 bases). V was trimmed by 0 bases and J by 3 bases, leaving 6 bases between them. From germline, CDR1 is SGDLS and CDR2 YYNGEE. The CDR3 has 13 amino acids. The CDR3 is CASSVAGYTEAFF. The CDR3, as DNA: TGTGCCAGCAGCGTAGCAGGGTACACTGAAGCTTTCTTT.

The genes are TRBV10-3 and TRBJ1-1, with D tentatively TRBD1 (6 bases). The germline CDR1 and CDR2 sequences are ENHRY and SYGVKD. Trimming removed 2 bases from V and 1 base from J, with 8 bases in between. CDR3 length: 14 residues. The CDR3 region has the DNA TGTGCCATCAGTGAGCAGGGGTCGAACACTGAAGCTTTCTTT. Translation gives CAISEQGSNTEAFF.

This clone was seen once. The V gene is TRBV2, the J gene TRBJ1-1; D is perhaps TRBD1 (5 bases). The CDR3 covers 13 residues. The germline V gene encodes CDR1 SNHLY and CDR2 FYNNEI. Trimming removed 7 bases at V and 1 base at J, with 10 bases between. The CDR3 is CASNPTENTEAFF. The CDR3 bases are TGTGCCAGCAATCCGACAGAGAACACTGAAGCTTTCTTT.

V gene TRBV6-5 combines with J gene TRBJ2-5, with D maybe TRBD2 (5 bases). This CDR3 has 13 residues. Trimming cost V 5 bases and J 1 base, with 8 bases left between them. From germline, CDR1 is MNHEY and CDR2 SVGAGI. The CDR3, as DNA: TGTGCCAGCAGTGGTAGCGCCCAAGAGACCCAGTACTTC. Translation: CASSGSAQETQYF.

The V gene is TRBV5-6, the J gene TRBJ2-7, with TRBD1 as a possible D gene (6 bases). The CDR3 extends over 13 amino acids. The germline V gene encodes CDR1 SGHDT and CDR2 YYEEEE. V lost 4 bases and J 0 bases, leaving 8 bases between the germline ends. The CDR3 DNA reads as TGTGCCAGCAGCCTCAGGGGCTCCTACGAGCAGTACTTC. Protein product: CASSLRGSYEQYF.